These 21 T cell receptor beta chains came from one sample sequenced in a study of T cells in Graves' hyperthyroidism and ophthalmopathy. Amplification of TCR beta CDR3 regions was performed using RNA transcripts as template. Researchers ran a first-round RT-PCR on the TCR CDR3 using the HTBI primer set. TCRdb analysed the multiplex PCR reads with MiXCR anew, one entry per CDR3 protein. The sample has some 270,000 distinct CDR3 sequences, 13% seen once. The sequenced sample consisted of blood. The receptors stem from a woman in her 30s with Graves' hyperthyroidism that later progressed to Graves' ophthalmopathy.

This clonotype was counted many times. The chain employs TRBV11-2 and TRBJ2-1; TRBD1 matches 10 bases. V was pared by 6 bases and J by 7 bases, with 6 bases of the junction left unmatched. CDR3 length equals 14 residues. Germline lookup yields CDR1 SGHAT and CDR2 FQNNGV. Written as DNA, the CDR3 is TGTGCCAGCAGACCCGGGACAGGGGATAATGAGCAGTTCTTC. Its translation: CASRPGTGDNEQFF.

At least ten counts were recorded for this clonotype. The CDR3, as DNA: TGTGCCAGCAGCTTAAGGGCCACCTCCTACGAGCAGTACTTC. Encoded protein: CASSLRATSYEQYF. This rearrangement joins TRBV11-2 to TRBJ2-7; D is undetermined. This CDR3 has 14 residues. Germline V CDR1 and CDR2: SGHAT, FQNNGV. V lost 2 bases to trimming and J lost 0 bases, with 8 bases between them.

This clonotype has a handful of counts. The gene calls are TRBV5-5 and TRBJ2-7, with D perhaps matching TRBD1 or TRBD2 (5 bases each). Trimming removed 4 bases from V and 6 bases from J, with 14 bases in between. CDR1 is SGHKS, CDR2 YYEKEE, per germline (reference sequence). The CDR3 runs 13 residues. CDR3 sequence: CASSRDPAPEQYF. The CDR3, as DNA: TGTGCCAGCAGCAGGGACCCCGCCCCCGAGCAGTACTTC. The full variable domain, in which reference TRBV5-5 and TRBJ2-7 provide the parts outside the CDR3, is DAGVTQSPTHLIKTRGQQVTLRCSPISGHKSVSWYQQVLGQGPQFIFQYYEKEERGRGNFPDRFSARQFPNYSSELNVNALLLGDSALYLCASSRDPAPEQYFGPGTRLTVT.

This clonotype occurred many times. This chain links TRBV18 with TRBJ2-5, with D possibly being TRBD2 (5 bases). Germline V gene lookup returns CDR1 KGHSH and CDR2 LQKENI. V gave up 3 bases and J gave up 7 bases, with 18 bases separating them. CDR3 length: 15 amino acids. The CDR3: CASSPRPGNLGTQYF. CDR3 nucleotide sequence: TGTGCCAGCTCACCCCGGCCGGGGAATTTGGGGACCCAGTACTTC.

The rearrangement links TRBV7-9 to TRBJ2-1, with unresolved D. The germline V and J ends were trimmed by 3 bases and 6 bases, with 9 bases remaining between them. Looked up from germline, CDR1 is SEHNR and CDR2 is FQNEAQ (reference sequence). The CDR3 runs to 13 residues. The CDR3 sequence is CASSFQLGNEQFF. CDR3 coding DNA: TGTGCCAGCAGCTTCCAGTTAGGCAATGAGCAGTTCTTC.

In its sample, this clonotype was seen many times. The chain carries TRBV10-3 and TRBJ2-7; 9 positions agree with TRBD1. The germline V gene has CDR1 ENHRY and CDR2 SYGVKD. This CDR3 has 14 residues. The V segment lost 7 bases and the J segment 7 bases; nucleotides outside the gene matches: 11. CDR3 residues: CAITKGQGSDEQYF. The CDR3 DNA reads as TGTGCCATCACCAAGGGACAGGGAAGTGATGAGCAGTACTTC.

This clonotype came up a few times. A read error may account for a junction end that differs from germline. The chain is built from TRBV9 and TRBJ2-2, with D maybe TRBD2 (6 bases). The CDR3 covers 15 residues. Looked up from germline, CDR1 is SGDLS and CDR2 is YYNGEE. CDR3 in DNA: TGTGCCAGCAGCGTAGGCCTAGCGAACGCCGGGGAGCTGTTTTTT. It yields the protein CASSVGLANAGELFF.

This clonotype has a count of ten or more. The CDR3: CAWETGNTEAFF. Here the CDR3 DNA reads TGTGCCTGGGAGACAGGGAACACTGAAGCTTTCTTT. The V gene is TRBV30, the J gene TRBJ1-1; possibly TRBD1 for D (6 bases). This CDR3 comprises 12 residues. Trimming removed 5 bases from V and 1 base from J, with 8 bases in between. Germline V gene data show CDR1 as GTSNPN and CDR2 as SVGIG (reference sequence).

At least ten counts were recorded for this clonotype. The chain has TRBV7-6 and TRBJ1-2; 7 positions agree with TRBD1. CDR1 and CDR2 from the germline V gene are SGHVS and FNYEAQ. The V and J ends lost 4 bases and 7 bases, in that order; junction bases with no gene match: 9. The CDR3 totals 14 residues. The DNA for the CDR3 is TGTGCCAGCAGCTGGAAGACAGGGTGGGTTGGCTACACCTTC. Encoded protein: CASSWKTGWVGYTF. Full variable domain (rest looked up from reference TRBV7-6 and TRBJ1-2): GAGVSQSPRYKVTKRGQDVALRCDPISGHVSLYWYRQALGQGPEFLTYFNYEAQQDKSGLPNDRFSAERPEGSISTLTIQRTEQRDSAMYRCASSWKTGWVGYTFGSGTRLTVV.

The CDR3 bases are TGTGCCAGCACTACGCGCAGGGGAGGAGGGAACACTGAAGCTTTCTTT. Its protein is CASTTRRGGGNTEAFF. The chain has TRBV2 and TRBJ1-1; TRBD1 might be the D (6 bases). CDR1 and CDR2 (germline): SNHLY, FYNNEI. Trimming took 7 bases from V and 1 from J, leaving 19 bases between them. The CDR3 has 16 amino acids.

At least ten counts were recorded for this clonotype. The chain employs TRBV28 and TRBJ1-1; D gene unclear. The CDR3 is 14 residues long. V was shortened by 3 bases and J by 4 bases, with 12 bases between the two germline ends. From germline, CDR1 is MDHEN and CDR2 SYDVKM. The CDR3 bases are TGTGCCAGCAGTTTCAGTCAGGAACTCACTGAAGCTTTCTTT. This sequence encodes CASSFSQELTEAFF.

V is TRBV6-2 or TRBV6-3 and J is TRBJ2-1; 7 bases agree with TRBD1. The CDR3 loop spans 13 amino acids. Per the germline V gene, CDR1 is MNHEY and CDR2 is SVGEGT. The V and J ends lost 8 bases and 6 bases, in that order; junction bases with no gene match: 7. CDR3 bases: TGTGCCAGCTATAAAAGGGGGCTCAATGAGCAGTTCTTC. It codes for CASYKRGLNEQFF.

Only a few counts were recorded for this clonotype. V gene TRBV6-2 or TRBV6-3 combines with J gene TRBJ2-3; D gene ambiguous. The CDR3 spans 13 residues. Germline CDR1 and CDR2: MNHEY and SVGEGT. The V and J ends lost 0 bases and 4 bases respectively, with 5 bases between them. CDR3 DNA sequence: TGTGCCAGCAGTTACTCTCTCCCAGATACGCAGTATTTT. Translating it yields CASSYSLPDTQYF.

The rearrangement joins TRBV7-2 to TRBJ2-1; 8 nucleotides agree with TRBD1. Losses at the gene ends were 3 bases for V and 6 bases for J; bases not matched to a gene: 7. The CDR3 is made up of 15 amino acids. CDR1 is SGHTA, CDR2 FQGNSA, per germline. This CDR3 reads CASSFDRGGSNEQFF. The CDR3 region has the DNA TGTGCCAGCAGCTTTGACAGGGGTGGGAGCAATGAGCAGTTCTTC. The whole variable domain, filled in from reference TRBV7-2 and TRBJ2-1, reads GAGVSQSPSNKVTEKGKDVELRCDPISGHTALYWYRQSLGQGLEFLIYFQGNSAPDKSGLPSDRFSAERTGGSVSTLTIQRTQQEDSAVYLCASSFDRGGSNEQFFGPGTRLTVL.

This clonotype was counted at least ten times. This chain connects TRBV5-1 to TRBJ1-1, with D uncertain. The CDR3 covers 14 residues. Germline V CDR1 and CDR2: SGHRS, YFSETQ. The ends were cut back, 4 bases at V and 5 bases at J, with 15 bases in the middle. CDR3: CASSPATGGTEAFF. CDR3 coding DNA: TGCGCCAGCAGCCCGGCTACTGGAGGAACTGAAGCTTTCTTT.

Here the CDR3 DNA reads TGTGCCAGTAGCTGGACGAGAAACAATGAGCAGTTCTTC. This gives the protein CASSWTRNNEQFF. The chain is built from TRBV19 and TRBJ2-1; D not resolved. The germline CDR1 and CDR2 sequences are LNHDA and SQIVND (reference sequence). Deletions cut 6 bases from V and 5 bases from J, with 11 bases between. This CDR3 spans 13 amino acids.

A few counts support this clonotype. The chain uses TRBV28 and TRBJ2-1; no clear D gene. Germline loops: CDR1 MDHEN, CDR2 SYDVKM. V was pared by 2 bases and J by 4 bases, with 9 bases between. This CDR3 spans 14 amino acids. CDR3 amino acids: CASSLGLRYNEQFF. CDR3 coding DNA: TGTGCCAGCAGTTTAGGCCTCCGGTACAATGAGCAGTTCTTC.

V is TRBV11-2 and J is TRBJ2-3, with 7 bases matching TRBD2. The ends lost 1 base at V and 2 bases at J; junction bases unmatched: 9. CDR3 size: 17 residues. Germline values: CDR1 SGHAT, CDR2 FQNNGV. The CDR3 DNA reads as TGTGCCAGCAGCTTAGGTCGGGGAGGGCAATACACAGATACGCAGTATTTT. This sequence encodes CASSLGRGGQYTDTQYF. Looking up the rest from reference TRBV11-2 and TRBJ2-3 gives the full variable domain: EAGVAQSPRYKIIEKRQSVAFWCNPISGHATLYWYQQILGQGPKLLIQFQNNGVVDDSQLPKDRFSAERLKGVDSTLKIQPAKLEDSAVYLCASSLGRGGQYTDTQYFGPGTRLTVL.

V is TRBV12-3 or TRBV12-4 and J is TRBJ2-7; D may be TRBD1 (6 bases). The CDR3 contains 14 residues. V lost 2 bases to trimming and J lost 2 bases, with 10 bases between them. The CDR3 loop reads CASSLQGLAYEQYF. The CDR3 coding sequence is TGTGCCAGCAGTTTACAGGGGCTAGCCTACGAGCAGTACTTC.

Ten or more counts support this clonotype. The chain carries TRBV7-9 and TRBJ1-2; perhaps TRBD1 as D (5 bases). This CDR3 contains 14 residues. CDR1 is SEHNR and CDR2 is FQNEAQ in the germline V gene (reference sequence). Trimming removed 1 base at V and 7 bases at J, with 13 bases between. The CDR3 sequence is CASSLETVPVGYTF. In nucleotides, the CDR3 is TGTGCCAGCAGCTTAGAGACAGTTCCCGTTGGCTACACCTTC. Full variable domain (rest looked up from reference TRBV7-9 and TRBJ1-2): DTGVSQNPRHKITKRGQNVTFRCDPISEHNRLYWYRQTLGQGPEFLTYFQNEAQLEKSRLLSDRFSAERPKGSFSTLEIQRTEQGDSAMYLCASSLETVPVGYTFGSGTRLTVV.

In this sample, this clonotype turned up a few times. The gene calls are TRBV4-3 and TRBJ2-1; D not resolved. The CDR3 extends over 17 amino acids. Looked up from germline, CDR1 is LGHNA and CDR2 is YSLEER. V lost 0 bases and J 0 bases, leaving 12 bases between the germline ends. CDR3 in DNA: TGCGCCAGCAGCCAAGACCCCCGCCGCCCCTCCTACAATGAGCAGTTCTTC. Amino acid sequence: CASSQDPRRPSYNEQFF.